The 25 T cell receptor beta chains reported below all come from one sample, sequenced in a study of T cells expressing NK-cell markers. With the 5' RACE reads reprocessed, TCRdb shows one record per CDR3 protein and no DNA. In all, the sample yields 500,000 to 700,000 distinct CDR3 sequences. Input material: blood T cells: a sorted CD56 or NKG2C T cell subset, CD4+ or CD8+ T cells, or bulk PBMC T cells (not recorded which). These receptors were taken from a man aged 18 to 30 in good health.

V is TRBV10-2 and J is TRBJ2-2. This CDR3 is 14 amino acids long. Germline V gene lookup returns CDR1 WSHSY and CDR2 SAAADI. Here the CDR3 reads CASIVGVNTGELFF.

V usage is TRBV24-1 and J usage is TRBJ1-5; without DNA, the TCRdb call of TRBD1 cannot be checked. The CDR3 loop spans 15 amino acids. The germline gives CDR1 KGHDR, CDR2 SFDVKD. CDR3 sequence: CATSAGRRANQPQHF.

The chain is built from TRBV16 and TRBJ1-4; the TRBD1 assignment by TCRdb is unverifiable without DNA. The CDR3 sequence is 16 residues long. CDR1 is KGHSY and CDR2 is FQNENV in the germline V gene. This CDR3 reads CASSLVPETGSLKLFF.

The V gene is TRBV20-1, the J gene TRBJ2-1; the TCRdb D gene call, TRBD2, has no DNA to confirm it. Germline values: CDR1 DFQATT, CDR2 SNEGSKA (reference sequence). The CDR3 length is 13 residues. CDR3 sequence: CSASGGRAHEQFF.

The V gene is TRBV12-3 or TRBV12-4, the J gene TRBJ2-1. The length of the CDR3 is 14 residues. This CDR3 is CASSLKLGYNEQFF.

The chain recombines TRBV10-3 with TRBJ1-5; lacking DNA, the TRBD1 call made by TCRdb goes unchecked. The length of the CDR3 is 13 residues. CDR1 is ENHRY, CDR2 SYGVKD, per germline. The CDR3 sequence: CAMRRELEEPQHF.

CDR3: CSSAGDLYNEQFF. The V and J genes are TRBV29-1 and TRBJ2-1; TCRdb indicates TRBD2, and absent DNA this call remains unverified. Germline loops: CDR1 SQVTM, CDR2 ANQGSEA. This CDR3 region has 13 residues.

The J gene is TRBJ1-1, the V gene TRBV10-3. The V gene's germline CDR1 is ENHRY and CDR2 SYGVKD. This CDR3 comprises 14 residues. CDR3 sequence: CAISSSGGNTEAFF.

V and J are TRBV7-9 and TRBJ1-1; TCRdb calls TRBD1, which cannot be checked without DNA. CDR3 size: 14 residues. The germline gives CDR1 SEHNR, CDR2 FQNEAQ (reference sequence). The CDR3 sequence: CASILEGAVTEAFF.

The chain employs TRBV7-2 and TRBJ1-5; TCRdb's D gene call, TRBD1, goes unchecked for lack of DNA. CDR3 length equals 14 residues. Per germline, CDR1 SGHTA and CDR2 FQGNSA. Here the CDR3 reads CASRGTGENQPQHF.

The gene calls are TRBV7-2 and TRBJ2-5; TCRdb proposes TRBD1, but this gene call is untestable without DNA. This CDR3 comprises 15 residues. Germline CDR1 reads SGHTA; CDR2 reads FQGNSA. CDR3 amino acids: CASSRQGFIQETQYF.

This chain uses TRBV6-2 or TRBV6-3 with TRBJ1-2; TCRdb returns TRBD1, unconfirmable since there is no DNA. Germline CDR1 MNHEY, CDR2 SVGEGT. The length of the CDR3 is 15 residues. The CDR3 sequence is CASSSTGQRVYGYTF.

The J gene is TRBJ2-1, the V gene TRBV6-5; TCRdb indicates TRBD1, and absent DNA this call remains unverified. This CDR3 has 15 amino acids. Germline CDR1 is MNHEY and CDR2 is SVGAGI. CDR3: CASSRYSGTGHEQFF.

The rearrangement links TRBV6-2 or TRBV6-3 to TRBJ2-4. In germline, CDR1 is MNHEY, CDR2 SVGEGT. The CDR3 has 16 residues. CDR3 sequence reads: CASSYSLGSTQNIQYF.

The V and J genes are TRBV6-5 and TRBJ2-7. The CDR3 runs to 13 residues. Per germline, CDR1 MNHEY and CDR2 SVGAGI. This CDR3 is CASSYSGDYEQYF.

CDR3 in amino acids: CASSPTGSGRRGEQFF. The gene calls are TRBV27 and TRBJ2-1; the TRBD2 assignment by TCRdb is unverifiable without DNA. Germline V gene data show CDR1 as MNHEY and CDR2 as SMNVEV (reference sequence). The CDR3 consists of 16 residues.

The V call is TRBV4-3, the J call TRBJ2-5; TCRdb outputs TRBD1, but without DNA this stays unchecked. Germline CDR1 reads LGHNA; CDR2 reads YSLEER. The CDR3 contains 17 residues. The CDR3 sequence is CASSQEGGTVLQETQYF.

The CDR3 loop is CASTGGGGGNYEKLFF. The chain links TRBV12-3 or TRBV12-4 to TRBJ1-4; TCRdb indicates TRBD1, and absent DNA this call remains unverified. This CDR3 contains 16 residues.

V and J are TRBV14 and TRBJ1-2. CDR3 length: 15 residues. Per the germline V gene, CDR1 is SGHDN and CDR2 is FVKESK. The CDR3 protein is CASSPRPFGRYGYTF.

The chain couples TRBV4-2 to TRBJ1-1; TCRdb designates TRBD1, a call that cannot be tested without DNA. Germline lookup yields CDR1 LGHNA and CDR2 YNFKEQ. The CDR3 consists of 13 residues. The CDR3 sequence is CASSQAPGGEAFF.

The V and J genes are TRBV5-1 and TRBJ2-3; TCRdb's D call of TRBD1 is untestable without DNA. Germline CDR1 reads SGHRS; CDR2 reads YFSETQ. The CDR3 is made up of 17 amino acids. This CDR3 reads CASSSPWTGAESDTQYF.

The chain combines TRBV5-6 with TRBJ1-1; the D gene TCRdb calls, TRBD1, cannot be checked with no DNA. The CDR3 consists of 15 residues. Per the germline V gene, CDR1 is SGHDT and CDR2 is YYEEEE. The CDR3 protein is CASSHRDRDLSRAFF.

The chain carries TRBV12-3 or TRBV12-4 and TRBJ2-2; TCRdb proposes TRBD1, but this gene call is untestable without DNA. This CDR3 is built from 17 residues. Here the CDR3 reads CASSLFPWAGLPGELFF.

The rearrangement joins TRBV6-2 or TRBV6-3 to TRBJ2-2; TCRdb outputs TRBD2, but without DNA this stays unchecked. The CDR3 runs 15 residues. CDR1 MNHEY and CDR2 SVGEGT come from the germline V gene. CDR3: CASSFGTTGTGELFF.

CDR3 sequence reads: CASAPFRSNEQFF. This chain connects TRBV27 to TRBJ2-1; the D call of TRBD2 rests on TCRdb alone, since no DNA is present to check it. The CDR3 spans 13 residues. Germline V CDR1 and CDR2: MNHEY, SMNVEV (reference sequence).